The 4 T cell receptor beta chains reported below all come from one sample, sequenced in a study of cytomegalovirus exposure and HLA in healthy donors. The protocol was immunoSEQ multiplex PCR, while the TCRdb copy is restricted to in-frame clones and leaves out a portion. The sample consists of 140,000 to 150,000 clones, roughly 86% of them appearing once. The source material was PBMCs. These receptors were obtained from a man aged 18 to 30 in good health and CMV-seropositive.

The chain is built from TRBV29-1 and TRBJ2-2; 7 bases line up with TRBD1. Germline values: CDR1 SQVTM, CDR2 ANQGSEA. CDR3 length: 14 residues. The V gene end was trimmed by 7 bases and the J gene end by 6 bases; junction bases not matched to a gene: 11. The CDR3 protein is CSGGGEGAAGELFF. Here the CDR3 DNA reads TGCAGCGGGGGCGGTGAGGGGGCGGCCGGGGAGCTGTTTTTT.

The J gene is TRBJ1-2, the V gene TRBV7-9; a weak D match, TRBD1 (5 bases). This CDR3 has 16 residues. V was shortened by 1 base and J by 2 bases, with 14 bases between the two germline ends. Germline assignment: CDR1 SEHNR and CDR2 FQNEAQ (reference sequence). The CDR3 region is CASSLGKGIVNYGYTF. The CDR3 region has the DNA TGTGCCAGCAGCTTAGGGAAGGGGATCGTAAACTATGGCTACACCTTC.

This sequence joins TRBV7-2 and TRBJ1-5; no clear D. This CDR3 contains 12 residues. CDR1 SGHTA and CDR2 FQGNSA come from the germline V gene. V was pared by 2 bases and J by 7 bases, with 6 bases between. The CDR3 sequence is CASSLNGQPQHF. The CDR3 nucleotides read TGTGCCAGCAGCTTAAATGGCCAGCCCCAGCATTTT.

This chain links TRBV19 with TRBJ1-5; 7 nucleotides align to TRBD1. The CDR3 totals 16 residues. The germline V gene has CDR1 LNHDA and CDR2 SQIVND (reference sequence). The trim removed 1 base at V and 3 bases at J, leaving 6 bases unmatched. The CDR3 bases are TGTGCCAGTAGTATAGTTGCTGACAGGGCCAATCAGCCCCAGCATTTT. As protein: CASSIVADRANQPQHF.